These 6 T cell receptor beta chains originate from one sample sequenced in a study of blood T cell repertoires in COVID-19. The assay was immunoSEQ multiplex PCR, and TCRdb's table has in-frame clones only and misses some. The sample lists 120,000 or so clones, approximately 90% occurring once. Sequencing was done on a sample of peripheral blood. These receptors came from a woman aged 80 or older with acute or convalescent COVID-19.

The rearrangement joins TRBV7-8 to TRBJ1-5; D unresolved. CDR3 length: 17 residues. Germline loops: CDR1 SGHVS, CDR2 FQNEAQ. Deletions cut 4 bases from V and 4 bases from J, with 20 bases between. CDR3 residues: CASSSDRGLRANQPQHF. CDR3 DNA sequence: TGTGCCAGCAGCTCCGATCGTGGACTCCGGGCGAATCAGCCCCAGCATTTT.

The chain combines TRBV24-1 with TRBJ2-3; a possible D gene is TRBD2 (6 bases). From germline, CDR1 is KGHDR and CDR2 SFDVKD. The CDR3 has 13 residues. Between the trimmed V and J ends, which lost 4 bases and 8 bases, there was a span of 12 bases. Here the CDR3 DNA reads TGTGCCACCAGTGACAAACTAGCTGGTACGCAGTATTTT. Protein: CATSDKLAGTQYF.

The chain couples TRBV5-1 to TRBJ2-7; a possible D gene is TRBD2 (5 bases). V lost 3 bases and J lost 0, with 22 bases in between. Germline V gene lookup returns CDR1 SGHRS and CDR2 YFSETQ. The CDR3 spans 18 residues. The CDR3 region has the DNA TGCGCCAGCAGCTGGGGATGGATCCGGGAACTTAGCTCCTACGAGCAGTACTTC. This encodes CASSWGWIRELSSYEQYF.

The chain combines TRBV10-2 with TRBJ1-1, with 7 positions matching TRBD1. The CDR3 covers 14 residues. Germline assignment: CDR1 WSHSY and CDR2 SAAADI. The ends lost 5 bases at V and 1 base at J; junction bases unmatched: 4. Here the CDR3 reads CASSIQGRNTEAFF. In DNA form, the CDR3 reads TGCGCCAGCAGTATACAGGGGAGGAACACTGAAGCTTTCTTT.

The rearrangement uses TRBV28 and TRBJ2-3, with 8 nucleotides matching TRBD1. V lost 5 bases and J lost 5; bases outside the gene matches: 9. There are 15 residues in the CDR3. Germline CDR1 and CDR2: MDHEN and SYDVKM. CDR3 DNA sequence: TGTGCCAGCAGTCCCCCGGGACAGGTAATAGATACGCAGTATTTT. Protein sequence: CASSPPGQVIDTQYF.

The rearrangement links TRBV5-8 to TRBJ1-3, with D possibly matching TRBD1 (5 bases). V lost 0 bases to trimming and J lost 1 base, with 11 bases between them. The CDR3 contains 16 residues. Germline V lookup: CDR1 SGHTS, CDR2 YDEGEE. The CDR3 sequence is CASSLVRRQSGNTIYF. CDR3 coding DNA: TGTGCCAGCAGCTTGGTTAGGAGACAGTCTGGAAACACCATATATTTT.